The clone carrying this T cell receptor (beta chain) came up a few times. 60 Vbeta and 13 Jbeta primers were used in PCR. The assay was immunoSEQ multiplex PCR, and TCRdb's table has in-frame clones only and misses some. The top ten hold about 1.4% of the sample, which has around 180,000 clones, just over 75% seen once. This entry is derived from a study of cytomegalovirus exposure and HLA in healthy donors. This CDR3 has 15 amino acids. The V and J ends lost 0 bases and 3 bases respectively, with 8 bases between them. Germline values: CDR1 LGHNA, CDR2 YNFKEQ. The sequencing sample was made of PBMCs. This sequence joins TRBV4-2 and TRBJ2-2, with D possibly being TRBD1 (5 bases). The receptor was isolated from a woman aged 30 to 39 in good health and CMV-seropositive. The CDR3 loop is CASSQESGYTGELFF. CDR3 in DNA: TGTGCCAGCAGCCAAGAGTCAGGGTACACCGGGGAGCTGTTTTTT.